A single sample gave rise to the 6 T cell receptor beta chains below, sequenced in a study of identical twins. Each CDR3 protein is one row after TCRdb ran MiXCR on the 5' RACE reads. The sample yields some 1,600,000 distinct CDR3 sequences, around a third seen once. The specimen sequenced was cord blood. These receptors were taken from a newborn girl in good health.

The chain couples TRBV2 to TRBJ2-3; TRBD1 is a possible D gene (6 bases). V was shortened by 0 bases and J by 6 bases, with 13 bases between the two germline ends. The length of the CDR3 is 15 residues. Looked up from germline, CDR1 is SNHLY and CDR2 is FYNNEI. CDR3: CASSEAAYRADTQYF. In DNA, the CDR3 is TGTGCCAGCAGTGAAGCGGCCTACAGGGCGGATACGCAGTATTTT.

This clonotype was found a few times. The CDR3 spells CASSAGTSGDNEQFF. The CDR3 nucleotides read TGTGCCAGCAGCGCCGGGACTAGCGGGGACAATGAGCAGTTCTTC. This sequence joins TRBV5-6 and TRBJ2-1; TRBD2 matches 13 bases. Trimming took 4 bases from V and 5 from J; bases not matched to a gene: 3. The CDR3 runs to 15 residues. In germline, CDR1 is SGHDT, CDR2 YYEEEE.

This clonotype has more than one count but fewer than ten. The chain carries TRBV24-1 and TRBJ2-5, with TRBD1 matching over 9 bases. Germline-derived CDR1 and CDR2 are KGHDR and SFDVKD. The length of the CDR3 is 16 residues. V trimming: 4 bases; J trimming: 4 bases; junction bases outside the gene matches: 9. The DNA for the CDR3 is TGTGCCACCAGTGACCCGGGACAGGGTAAAGGAGAGACCCAGTACTTC. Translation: CATSDPGQGKGETQYF.

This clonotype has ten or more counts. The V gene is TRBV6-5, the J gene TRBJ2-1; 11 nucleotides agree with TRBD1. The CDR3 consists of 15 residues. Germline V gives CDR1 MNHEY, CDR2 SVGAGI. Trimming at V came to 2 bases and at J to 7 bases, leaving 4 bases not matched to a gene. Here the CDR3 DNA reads TGTGCCAGCAGTTACGGACAGGGGGCGAAAAATGAGCAGTTCTTC. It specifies CASSYGQGAKNEQFF.

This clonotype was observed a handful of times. This CDR3 is CSARDWSLAGDYEQYF. CDR3 sequence (DNA): TGCAGTGCTAGAGATTGGTCCCTAGCGGGAGACTACGAGCAGTACTTC. The V gene is TRBV20-1, the J gene TRBJ2-7; TRBD2 agrees at 10 bases. Germline CDR1 and CDR2: DFQATT and SNEGSKA (reference sequence). Germline trimming cut 0 bases from V and 3 bases from J; bases unmatched to any gene: 8. CDR3 length equals 16 residues.

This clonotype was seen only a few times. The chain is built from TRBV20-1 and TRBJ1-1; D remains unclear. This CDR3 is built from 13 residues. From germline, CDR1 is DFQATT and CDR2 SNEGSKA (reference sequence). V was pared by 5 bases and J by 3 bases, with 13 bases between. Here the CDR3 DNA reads TGCAGTGCTCACCCGGTGGGGTACACTGAAGCTTTCTTT. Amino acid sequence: CSAHPVGYTEAFF.